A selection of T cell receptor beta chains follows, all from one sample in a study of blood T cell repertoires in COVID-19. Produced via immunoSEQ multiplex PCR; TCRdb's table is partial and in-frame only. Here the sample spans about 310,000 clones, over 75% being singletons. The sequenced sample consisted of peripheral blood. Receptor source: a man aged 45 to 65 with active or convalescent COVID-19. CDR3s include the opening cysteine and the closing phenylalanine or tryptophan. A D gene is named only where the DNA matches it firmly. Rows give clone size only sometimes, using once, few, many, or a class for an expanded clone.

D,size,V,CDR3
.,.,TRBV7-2,CASSLHRSGAGDTQYF
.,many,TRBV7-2,CASSLRRIANTGELFF
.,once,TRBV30,CAWRNRQASYNSPLHF
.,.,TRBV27,CASSNLPYRLSHGYTF
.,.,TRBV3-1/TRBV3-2,CASSQGGAETQYF
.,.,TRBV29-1,CSAHRGIPNIQYF
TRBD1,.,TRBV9,CASSVEVQGDSPLHF
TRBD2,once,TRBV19,CASRTSGSMSGANVLTF
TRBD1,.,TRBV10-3,CAISESQGAPETQYF
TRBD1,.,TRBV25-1,CASRTGEDEKLFF
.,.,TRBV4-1,CASSQDGGLYNEQFF
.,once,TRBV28,CASRPQGRSYEQYF
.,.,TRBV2,CASSLTTGELFF
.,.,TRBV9,CASSARDVNQPQHF
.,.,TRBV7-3,CASSLKPPPQGPREKLFF
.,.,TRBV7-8,CASSLRTRTLTDTQYF
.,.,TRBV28,CASSFSELNQPQHF
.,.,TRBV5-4,CASSLSGSGNTIYF
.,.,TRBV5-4,CASSPGFDRLNTEAFF
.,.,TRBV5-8,CASIGGEYGYTF
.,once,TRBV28,CASSSPPTQSGETQYF
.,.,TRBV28,CASSPHGKSATYTF
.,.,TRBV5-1,CASSSTPEETQYF
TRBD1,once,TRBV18,CASSRYQGAQSDTQYF
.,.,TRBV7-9,CASSMYRDLYGYTF
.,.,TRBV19,CASSMSGGAYGYTF
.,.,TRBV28,CASSSTGPAKNIQYF
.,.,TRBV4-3,CASSPRTHTSSGANVLTF
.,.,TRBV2,CASTVEDKVSQAFF
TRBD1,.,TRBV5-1,CASSLGTGGDEQFF
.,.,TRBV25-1,CASSDGVRAADTQYF
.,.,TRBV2,CASSEDWESYEQYF
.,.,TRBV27,CASSWVRGTGELFF
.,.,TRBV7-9,CASSLGGYGAKNIQYF
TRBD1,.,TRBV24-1,CATSDFGQGAYNEQFF
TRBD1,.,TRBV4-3,CASSPTGYYGYTF
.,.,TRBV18,CASSPTENSPLHF
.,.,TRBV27,CASSSRVGGISNQPQHF
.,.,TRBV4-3,CASSQDFVLGANSPLHF
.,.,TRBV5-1,CASSLGTDNYGYTF
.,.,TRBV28,CASSWGQGKNGYTF
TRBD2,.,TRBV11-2,CASSPRTSGRAGGETQYF
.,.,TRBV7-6,CASSLGQNTEAFF
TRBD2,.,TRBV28,CASSFAGGWANVLTF
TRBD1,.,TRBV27,CASSPLGTGGRKTQYF
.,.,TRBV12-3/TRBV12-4,CASTDRTEAFF
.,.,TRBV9,CASSVGAPPQETQYF
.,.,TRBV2,CASSYNNEQFF
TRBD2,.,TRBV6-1,CASSDRASGGSDTQYF
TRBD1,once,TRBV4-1,CASSQDRGRSQPQHF
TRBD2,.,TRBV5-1,CASSLGLAGGSTDTQYF
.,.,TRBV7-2,CASSPQGGFRYEQYF
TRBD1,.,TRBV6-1,CASSDPGQGEGKLFF